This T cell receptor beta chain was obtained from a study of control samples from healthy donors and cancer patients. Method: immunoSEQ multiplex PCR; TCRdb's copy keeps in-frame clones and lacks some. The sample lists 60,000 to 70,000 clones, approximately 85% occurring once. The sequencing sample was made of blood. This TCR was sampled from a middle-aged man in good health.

The CDR3 DNA reads as TGTGCCAGCAGCTTAGGACAGCGGGCCCGCACAGATACGCAGTATTTT. It codes for CASSLGQRARTDTQYF. The chain is built from TRBV13 and TRBJ2-3, with D possibly being TRBD2 (6 bases). The CDR3 is 16 amino acids. Germline V gene sequence: CDR1 PRHDT, CDR2 FYEKMQ (reference sequence). Trimming shortened V by 0 bases and J by 1 base, and 11 bases separated the two germline ends. The full variable domain, rest sourced from reference TRBV13 and TRBJ2-3, is AAGVIQSPRHLIKEKRETATLKCYPIPRHDTVYWYQQGPGQDPQFLISFYEKMQSDKGSIPDRFSAQQFSDYHSELNMSSLELGDSALYFCASSLGQRARTDTQYFGPGTRLTVL.